The 22 T cell receptor beta chains below were found in one sample sequenced in a study of OX40 agonist ivuxolimab in advanced cancers. Clones were read by immunoSEQ multiplex PCR, and TCRdb kept only the in-frame ones, dropping some. The sample lists 70,000 to 95,000 clones, about 90% occurring once. Sample: CD4+ or CD8+ T cells sorted from blood, taken in a trial of the OX40 agonist ivuxolimab. These receptors were taken from an adult with an advanced solid tumor such as melanoma, head and neck, liver or kidney cancer.

This clone was seen a single time. Relative to the germline gene, one junction end is altered; a read error may explain this. The chain joins TRBV11-2 to TRBJ2-5; the D is unclear. The CDR3 is made up of 14 amino acids. Germline CDR1 and CDR2: SGHAT and FQNNGV. CDR3 sequence (DNA): TGTGCCAGCAGCAACCAAGCCCGCCAAGCGACCCAGTACTTC. It specifies CASSNQARQATQYF.

The chain joins TRBV5-1 to TRBJ2-1; 14 nucleotides agree with TRBD2. CDR3 length: 15 amino acids. Unmatched junction bases numbered 5, after V lost 4 bases and J lost 8 bases. In germline, CDR1 is SGHRS, CDR2 YFSETQ. The CDR3 protein is CASSPTSGGAHEQFF. CDR3 in DNA: TGCGCCAGCAGCCCGACTAGCGGGGGGGCTCATGAGCAGTTCTTC.

The chain couples TRBV2 to TRBJ1-1; 7 bases agree with TRBD1. The CDR3 totals 14 residues. Germline CDR1 reads SNHLY; CDR2 reads FYNNEI. The junction had 7 bases not matched to a gene; V was cut back by 4 bases and J by 5 bases. The CDR3 loop reads CASSAARGSTEAFF. CDR3 sequence (DNA): TGTGCCAGCAGTGCGGCCAGGGGGAGTACTGAAGCTTTCTTT.

This chain joins TRBV4-1 and TRBJ1-6; D is uncertain. The CDR3 consists of 15 residues. Germline CDR1 and CDR2: MGHRA and YSYEKL. Between the trimmed V and J ends, which lost 0 bases and 7 bases, there was a span of 10 bases. The CDR3 DNA reads TGCGCCAGCAGCCAAGAGATAGTGGCCAATTCACCCCTCCACTTT. This codes for CASSQEIVANSPLHF.

The CDR3 nucleotides read TGTGCCTGGAGTGTTCCGGGGGTCGGATATGGCTACACCTTC. This codes for CAWSVPGVGYGYTF. The chain has TRBV30 and TRBJ1-2, with D perhaps matching TRBD1 (5 bases). Germline CDR1 and CDR2: GTSNPN and SVGIG (reference sequence). V lost 0 bases and J 5 bases, leaving 13 bases between the germline ends. The length of the CDR3 is 14 residues.

This sequence joins TRBV21-1 and TRBJ2-5; TRBD2, the D gene given by the table, was not confirmed from the DNA. TRBV21-1 corresponds to a pseudogene. The CDR3 has 16 amino acids. The CDR3: CASSKALAGGWETQYF. The DNA of the CDR3 is TGTGCCAGCAGCAAAGCCTTGGCGGGAGGGTGGGAGACCCAGTACTTC.

The chain links TRBV27 to TRBJ2-1; D not certain. V was pared by 3 bases and J by 7 bases, with 10 bases between. This CDR3 contains 13 residues. The germline gives CDR1 MNHEY, CDR2 SMNVEV (reference sequence). The CDR3 here is CASSLGSWNEQFF. The CDR3 DNA is TGTGCCAGCAGTTTGGGTAGTTGGAATGAGCAGTTCTTC.

The chain carries TRBV6-6 and TRBJ2-1; TRBD1 matches 9 bases. CDR3 length: 14 amino acids. Germline loops: CDR1 MNHNY, CDR2 SVGAGI (reference sequence). V shed 4 bases and J 9 bases; nucleotides not matched to a gene: 7. In DNA, the CDR3 is TGTGCCAGCAGTTCGCGACCGGGACAGGGTGAGCAGTTCTTC. Its translation: CASSSRPGQGEQFF.

CDR3 sequence (DNA): TGTGCCAGCAGCGTAGGTGTGGCAAGCACAGATACGCAGTATTTT. Translation: CASSVGVASTDTQYF. The chain recombines TRBV9 with TRBJ2-3; D call uncertain. The CDR3 loop spans 15 amino acids. V was trimmed by 0 bases and J by 0 bases, leaving 8 bases between them. Germline V lookup: CDR1 SGDLS, CDR2 YYNGEE. Variable domain in full (rest from reference TRBV9 and TRBJ2-3): DSGVTQTPKHLITATGQRVTLRCSPRSGDLSVYWYQQSLDQGLQFLIQYYNGEERAKGNILERFSAQQFPDLHSELNLSSLELGDSALYFCASSVGVASTDTQYFGPGTRLTVL.

The chain joins TRBV7-9 to TRBJ1-3; D call uncertain. CDR3 size: 12 residues. CDR1 is SEHNR, CDR2 FQNEAQ, per germline (reference sequence). The V end was cut by 1 base, the J end by 4 bases, with 2 bases between. For the CDR3, the DNA is TGTGCCAGCAGCTTAGTAGGAAACACCATATATTTT. This gives the protein CASSLVGNTIYF.

This clone was detected only once. The CDR3 sequence is CASRDGSTDTQYF. Here the CDR3 DNA reads TGCGCCAGCAGGGACGGCAGCACAGATACGCAGTATTTT. The chain couples TRBV5-1 to TRBJ2-3, with D unclear. CDR3 length: 13 amino acids. V was cut by 5 bases and J by 0 bases, with 7 bases left in between. Germline lookup yields CDR1 SGHRS and CDR2 YFSETQ.

V gene TRBV18 combines with J gene TRBJ2-5, with D perhaps TRBD2 (6 bases). Germline CDR1 reads KGHSH; CDR2 reads LQKENI. The CDR3 totals 16 residues. V was clipped by 1 base and J by 4 bases, with 16 bases between them. CDR3 bases: TGTGCCAGCTCACCACAGCAGGCCCCCGGGGGAGAGACCCAGTACTTC. This codes for CASSPQQAPGGETQYF. The whole variable domain, filled in from reference TRBV18 and TRBJ2-5, reads NAGVMQNPRHLVRRRGQEARLRCSPMKGHSHVYWYRQLPEEGLKFMVYLQKENIIDESGMPKERFSAEFPKEGPSILRIQQVVRGDSAAYFCASSPQQAPGGETQYFGPGTRLLVL.

The chain couples TRBV6-1 to TRBJ1-2, with 10 bases fitting TRBD1. CDR1 is MNHNS, CDR2 SASEGT, per germline. Trimming cost V 4 bases and J 5 bases; bases outside gene matches: 10. The CDR3 is made up of 16 amino acids. The CDR3 loop reads CASSGTGGSPNYGYTF. CDR3 bases: TGTGCCAGCAGTGGGACAGGGGGAAGCCCAAATTATGGCTACACCTTC.

This clone came up a few times. This chain connects TRBV5-1 to TRBJ2-2; D possibly corresponds to TRBD1 (5 bases). Trimming removed 0 bases at V and 8 bases at J, with 14 bases between. The CDR3 loop spans 15 amino acids. Per the germline V gene, CDR1 is SGHRS and CDR2 is YFSETQ. CDR3 in DNA: TGCGCCAGCAGCTTGGAATCGGCAGGGCCGGGGGAGCTGTTTTTT. It yields the protein CASSLESAGPGELFF.

V is TRBV5-4 and J is TRBJ1-5, with D maybe TRBD1 (5 bases). Looked up from germline, CDR1 is SGHNT and CDR2 is YYREEE (reference sequence). V was trimmed by 6 bases and J by 3 bases, leaving 19 bases between them. The CDR3 extends over 16 amino acids. The CDR3 is CASTEGSGFDNQPQHF. CDR3 nucleotides: TGTGCCAGCACCGAAGGGTCAGGGTTCGACAATCAGCCCCAGCATTTT. Combining the CDR3 with reference TRBV5-4 and TRBJ1-5 gives the whole variable domain ETGVTQSPTHLIKTRGQQVTLRCSSQSGHNTVSWYQQALGQGPQFIFQYYREEENGRGNFPPRFSGLQFPNYSSELNVNALELDDSALYLCASTEGSGFDNQPQHFGDGTRLSIL.

A note on this clone: The sample carries other DNA sequences with the same CDR3. The CDR3, as DNA: TGTGCCAGCAGCCCCCCCTTCTCCGGGACAGGGAGGGACAGCTCCTACAATGAGCAGTTCTTC. Its translation: CASSPPFSGTGRDSSYNEQFF. The chain has TRBV7-6 and TRBJ2-1; 9 bases align to TRBD1. Germline V gene sequence: CDR1 SGHVS, CDR2 FNYEAQ. V shed 5 bases, J shed 0 bases, and the junction held 20 bases outside the gene matches. The CDR3 is 21 amino acids.

The CDR3 nucleotides read TGTGCCAGTAGTTCCCGAGATTTCGCGGGGGAAAAACTGTTTTTT. It yields the protein CASSSRDFAGEKLFF. The V and J genes are TRBV19 and TRBJ1-4; D remains ambiguous. CDR1 is LNHDA, CDR2 SQIVND, per germline (reference sequence). The CDR3 spans 15 residues. V lost 5 bases to trimming and J lost 8 bases, with 18 bases between them.

The rearrangement uses TRBV5-1 and TRBJ2-2; D tentatively reads TRBD1 or TRBD2 (6 bases each). This CDR3 comprises 16 residues. In germline, CDR1 is SGHRS, CDR2 YFSETQ. With 0 bases removed from V and 0 bases from J, the gap between germline ends came to 9 bases. The CDR3 DNA is TGCGCCAGCAGCTTGGATGGGGGGCCGAACACCGGGGAGCTGTTTTTT. Amino acid sequence: CASSLDGGPNTGELFF.

V usage is TRBV5-1 and J usage is TRBJ1-6, with 9 positions matching TRBD1. CDR1 SGHRS and CDR2 YFSETQ come from the germline V gene. V lost 3 bases to trimming and J lost 0 bases; unmatched junction nucleotides: 7. This CDR3 comprises 18 residues. CDR3 residues: CASSSEQGANSYNSPLHF. The CDR3, as DNA: TGCGCCAGCAGCTCAGAACAGGGGGCAAACTCCTATAATTCACCCCTCCACTTT.

V is TRBV6-6 and J is TRBJ1-2; D possibly corresponds to TRBD1 (6 bases). Trimming took 4 bases from V and 8 from J, leaving 14 bases between them. CDR1 is MNHNY and CDR2 is SVGAGI in the germline V gene (reference sequence). This CDR3 is built from 13 residues. The CDR3 protein is CASSSGQIRGYTF. For the CDR3, the DNA is TGTGCCAGCAGTTCCGGACAGATCCGGGGCTACACCTTC.

The rearrangement joins TRBV19 to TRBJ2-1; TRBD2 might be the D (6 bases). V was cut by 4 bases and J by 3 bases, with 13 bases left in between. Germline V gives CDR1 LNHDA, CDR2 SQIVND (reference sequence). The CDR3 has 15 residues. The CDR3 protein is CASSTYPTSYNEQFF. CDR3 DNA sequence: TGTGCCAGTAGTACTTACCCGACTAGCTACAATGAGCAGTTCTTC.

This clone was seen only once. J is TRBJ2-3 and V is TRBV21-1; the table assigns TRBD1, which was not confirmed against the DNA. TRBV21-1 is a known pseudogene. The CDR3 covers 18 residues. CDR3 nucleotide sequence: TGTGCCAGCAGCAAGGAAGGGGACAGGCCCCCTCGCACAGATACGCAGTATTTT. Translating gives CASSKEGDRPPRTDTQYF.